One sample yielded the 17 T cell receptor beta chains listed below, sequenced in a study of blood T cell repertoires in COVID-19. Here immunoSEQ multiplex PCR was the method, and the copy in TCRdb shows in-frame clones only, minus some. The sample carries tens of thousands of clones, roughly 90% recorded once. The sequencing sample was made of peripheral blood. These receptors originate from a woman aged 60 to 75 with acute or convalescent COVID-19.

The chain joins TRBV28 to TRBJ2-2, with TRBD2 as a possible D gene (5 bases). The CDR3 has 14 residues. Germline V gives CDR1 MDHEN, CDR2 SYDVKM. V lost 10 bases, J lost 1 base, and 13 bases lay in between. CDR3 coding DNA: TGTGCCACACTTGAGGGAAAGAACACCGGGGAGCTGTTTTTT. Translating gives CATLEGKNTGELFF. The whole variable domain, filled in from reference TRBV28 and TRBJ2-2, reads DVKVTQSSRYLVKRTGEKVFLECVQDMDHENMFWYRQDPGLGLRLIYFSYDVKMKEKGDIPEGYSVSREKKERFSLILESASTNQTSMYLCATLEGKNTGELFFGEGSRLTVL.

As DNA, the CDR3 is TGTGCCAGCAGCAACACAGGGGGCGAGCACTATGGCTACACCTTC. This translates into CASSNTGGEHYGYTF. The chain joins TRBV5-4 to TRBJ1-2; 9 nucleotides align to TRBD1. Germline loops: CDR1 SGHNT, CDR2 YYREEE (reference sequence). This CDR3 contains 15 residues. J was trimmed by 3 bases and V by 4 bases; bases with no gene match: 7.

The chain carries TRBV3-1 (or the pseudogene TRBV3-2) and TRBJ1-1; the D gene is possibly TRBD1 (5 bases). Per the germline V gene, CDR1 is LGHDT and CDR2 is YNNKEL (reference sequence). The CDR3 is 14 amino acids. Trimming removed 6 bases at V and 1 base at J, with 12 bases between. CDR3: CASSPSGENTEAFF. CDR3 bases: TGTGCCAGCAGTCCCTCGGGGGAGAACACTGAAGCTTTCTTT.

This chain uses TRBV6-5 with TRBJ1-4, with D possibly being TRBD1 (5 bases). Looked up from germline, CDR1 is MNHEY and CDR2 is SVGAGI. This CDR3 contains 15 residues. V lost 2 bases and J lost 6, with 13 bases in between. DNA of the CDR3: TGTGCCAGCAGTTACCCCGGCAGGGTGGATGAAAAACTGTTTTTT. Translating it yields CASSYPGRVDEKLFF.

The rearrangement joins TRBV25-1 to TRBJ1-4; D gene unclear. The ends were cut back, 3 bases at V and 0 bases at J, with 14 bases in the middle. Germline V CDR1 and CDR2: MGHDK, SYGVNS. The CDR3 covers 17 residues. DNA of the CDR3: TGTGCCAGCAGTGATTCTCAGGAACTAGCAACTAATGAAAAACTGTTTTTT. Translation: CASSDSQELATNEKLFF.

This chain's CDR3 is CASSSGTGRSPLHF. Here the CDR3 DNA reads TGTGCCAGCAGCTCGGGGACAGGGAGGTCACCCCTCCACTTT. V usage is TRBV5-6 and J usage is TRBJ1-6; 9 bases match TRBD1. V dropped 3 bases and J dropped 10; count of bases not matched to a gene: 5. This CDR3 has 14 amino acids. Germline CDR1 reads SGHDT; CDR2 reads YYEEEE.

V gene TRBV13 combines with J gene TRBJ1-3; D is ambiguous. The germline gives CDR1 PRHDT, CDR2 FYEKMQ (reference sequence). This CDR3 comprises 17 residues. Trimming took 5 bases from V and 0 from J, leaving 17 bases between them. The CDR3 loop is CASSRPGLSTSGNTIYF. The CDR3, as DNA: TGTGCCAGCAGCCGCCCTGGGCTCTCAACCTCTGGAAACACCATATATTTT.

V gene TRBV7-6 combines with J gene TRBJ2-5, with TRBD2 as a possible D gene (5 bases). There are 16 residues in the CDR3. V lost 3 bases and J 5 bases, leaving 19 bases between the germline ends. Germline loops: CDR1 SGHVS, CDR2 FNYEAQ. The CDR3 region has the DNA TGTGCCAGCAGCTTGAGGGTCTGGACCCCAACGGAGACCCAGTACTTC. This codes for CASSLRVWTPTETQYF.

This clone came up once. The CDR3 sequence: CACDITDGTTQFF. In nucleotides, the CDR3 is TGTGCCTGCGACATTACTGACGGGACTACCCAGTTCTTC. V usage is TRBV30 and J usage is TRBJ2-1; 7 bases line up with TRBD2. CDR1 is GTSNPN, CDR2 SVGIG, per germline (reference sequence). V lost 6 bases to trimming and J lost 13 bases; unmatched junction nucleotides: 15. The CDR3 consists of 13 residues.

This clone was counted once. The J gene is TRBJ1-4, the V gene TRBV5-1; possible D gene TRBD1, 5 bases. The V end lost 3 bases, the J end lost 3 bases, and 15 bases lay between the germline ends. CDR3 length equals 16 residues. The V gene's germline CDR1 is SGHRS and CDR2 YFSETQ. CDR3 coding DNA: TGCGCCAGCAGCTCCGGACCGGGGGTATCTAATGAAAAACTGTTTTTT. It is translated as CASSSGPGVSNEKLFF.

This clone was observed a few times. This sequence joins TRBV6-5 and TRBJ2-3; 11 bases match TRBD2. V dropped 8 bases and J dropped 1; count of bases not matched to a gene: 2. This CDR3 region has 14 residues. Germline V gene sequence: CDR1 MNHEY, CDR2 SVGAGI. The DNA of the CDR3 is TGTGCCAGCGGGGGACTAGCGGGCACAGATACGCAGTATTTT. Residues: CASGGLAGTDTQYF.

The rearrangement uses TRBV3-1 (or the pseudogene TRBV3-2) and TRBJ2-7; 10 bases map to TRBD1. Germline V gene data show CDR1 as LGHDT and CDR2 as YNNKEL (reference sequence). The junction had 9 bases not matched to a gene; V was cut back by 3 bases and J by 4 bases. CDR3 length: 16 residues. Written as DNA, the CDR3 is TGTGCCAGCAGCCAGGGCCAAGGACAGGGGGTTTACGAGCAGTACGTC. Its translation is CASSQGQGQGVYEQYV.

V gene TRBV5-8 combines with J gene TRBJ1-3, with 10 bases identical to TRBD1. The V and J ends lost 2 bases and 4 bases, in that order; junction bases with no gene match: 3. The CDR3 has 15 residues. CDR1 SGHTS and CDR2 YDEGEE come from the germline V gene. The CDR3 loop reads CASSFDRGQGNTIYF. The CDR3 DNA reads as TGTGCCAGCAGCTTTGACAGGGGGCAAGGAAACACCATATATTTT.

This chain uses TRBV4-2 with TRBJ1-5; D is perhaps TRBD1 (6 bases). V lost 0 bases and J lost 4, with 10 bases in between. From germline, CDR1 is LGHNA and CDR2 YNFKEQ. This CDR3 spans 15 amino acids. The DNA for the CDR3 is TGTGCCAGCAGCCAAGATCTGGGGGCTAATCAGCCCCAGCATTTT. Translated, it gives CASSQDLGANQPQHF.

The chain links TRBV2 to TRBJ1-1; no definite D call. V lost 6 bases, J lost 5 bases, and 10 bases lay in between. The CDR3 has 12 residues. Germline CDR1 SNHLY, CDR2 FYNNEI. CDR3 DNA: TGTGCCAGCAGCTACACAGCTACTGAAGCTTTCTTT. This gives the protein CASSYTATEAFF.

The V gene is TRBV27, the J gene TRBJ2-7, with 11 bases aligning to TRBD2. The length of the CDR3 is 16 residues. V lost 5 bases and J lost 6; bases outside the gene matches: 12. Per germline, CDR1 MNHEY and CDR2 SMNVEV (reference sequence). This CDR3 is CASSPSSGGLLFEQYV. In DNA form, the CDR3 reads TGTGCCAGCAGTCCTTCTAGCGGGGGGCTCCTCTTCGAGCAGTACGTC.

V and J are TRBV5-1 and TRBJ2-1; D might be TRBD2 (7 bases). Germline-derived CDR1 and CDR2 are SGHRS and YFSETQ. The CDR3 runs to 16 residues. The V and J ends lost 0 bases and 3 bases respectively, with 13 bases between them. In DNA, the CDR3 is TGCGCCAGCAGCTTGGATTCCGGGGGGCTCTACAATGAGCAGTTCTTC. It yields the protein CASSLDSGGLYNEQFF.